This TCR beta chain was identified in a study of cytomegalovirus exposure and HLA in healthy donors (dated 2017 in TCRdb). For the wider study: An earlier analysis of fewer than 750 of the donors reported about 280 Gb of sequence data and 100 million to 120 million unique TCR beta sequences obtained from around 180 million T cells. An early release that covered about 600 HLA-typed donors contained approximately 300 gigabases of sequencing data and tens of millions of unique TCR sequences. Of the roughly 400 genotyped donors, over 65% fell in the genetic ancestry cluster associated with self-reported Caucasian donors. The study aimed to test whether signatures of past pathogen exposure could be identified by cataloging public T cell receptors. The study profiled the T cell repertoires of under 700 subjects by immunosequencing and related them to cytomegalovirus serostatus. Along with the roughly 700-subject first cohort, a separate validation cohort of approximately 110 different subjects was used. To predict cytomegalovirus infection status, the study brought together high-throughput TCR immunosequencing, statistical association of individual TCRs with disease status, and machine learning. In a later analysis, previously published TCR beta repertoires from 500 to 750 donors were re-analyzed and high-resolution HLA genotyping was added so that TCR occurrence patterns could be studied. In the later analysis, no new phenotypic data were used to find candidate immune exposures; instead, reliance was placed on TCR beta sequences and their occurrence across donors. To decide whether each TCR beta V gene segment behaved as functional or pseudogenic, an earlier analysis of some 570 of the donors relied on high-throughput TCR beta sequencing. Donor age, sex, ethnicity and CMV serostatus were compiled together with the repertoire data. A later genetic analysis used genome-wide SNP genotypes for about 65% of the roughly 670 donors, treating that subset as a discovery cohort. All discovery cohort repertoires had been generated using a single sequencing platform. HLA typing included class I and class II loci at four-digit resolution. The number of typed donors differed by locus: about 620-640 for A, B, C, DRB1 and DQB1; 500 to 550 for DQA1; 606 for DPA1; and 450 to 480 for DPB1. Roughly five DR-DQ haplotypes were treated as single units for association and clustering because of strong linkage in the cohort. Among several hundred genotyped donors of the cohort, an average of around 240,000 unique TCR beta nucleotide sequences was sequenced per donor, of which 15% to 20% were non-productive.

Between the V and J ends, shortened by 1 base and 5 bases respectively, the junction contains 9 bases. Per the germline V gene, KGHSH is the CDR1 and LQKENI is the CDR2. The CDR3 holds 13 amino acids from the cysteine to the phenylalanine. Only the CDR3 DNA stays, 39 bases, in frame from base 1. Library method: the immunoSEQ multiplex PCR assay. The multiplex PCR relied on a mix of 60 forward primers for TCR Vbeta segments and 13 reverse primers for TCR Jbeta segments. The CDR3 region of rearranged TCR beta genes was amplified from genomic DNA with a multiplex PCR assay. On the Illumina HiSeq System, the amplified TCR beta libraries were sequenced as 87-base-pair reads. For the original study's pipeline: A later analysis counted about 76 million unique TCR beta chains across the 650 to 700 repertoires, and 9 million to 14 million of these chains were shared by at least two donors. Raw reads were error-corrected and collapsed into unique sequences with a nearest-neighbor algorithm that merged closely related sequences to remove PCR and sequencing errors. CDR3 sequences were aligned to IMGT reference sequences to assign V, D and J gene segments. For a sequence to be retained, at least a six-nucleotide match to both a V gene segment and a J gene segment was required. A rearrangement was called productive if the CDR3 had no stop codons and remained in frame with V and J, and every other rearrangement was called non-productive. Following IMGT convention, CDR3 was defined as the stretch from the second conserved V-encoded cysteine to the conserved J-encoded phenylalanine. In an earlier analysis of more than 550 of the donors, sequences lacking an unambiguous match to a single V gene segment were excluded. In an earlier analysis of a few hundred of the donors, a V segment was called functional when productive rearrangements were above 56.7%, and segregating when the standard deviation between donors exceeded 5%. A statistical classification framework was developed to diagnose cytomegalovirus status using the catalog of TCR beta chain sequences. V and J gene assignment, in a later analysis, came from comparing TCR nucleotide sequences with IMGT/GENE-DB human TR gene sequences. In a later analysis, CDR3 sequences and most-parsimonious VDJ recombination scenarios were assigned using the TCRdist pipeline. In a later analysis, each TCR beta chain was defined by its CDR3 amino acid sequence together with its V-gene family, and reads lacking a unique V-gene family were excluded. In a later analysis, a few hundred highly shared, low-generation-probability nucleotide sequences were removed to address suspected cross-contamination and a sequencing artifact. In a later analysis, a clonal expansion index for each public chain was calculated from normalized within-repertoire ranks of inferred template counts. In a later analysis, generation probabilities were computed with a VDJ recombination model fitted to out-of-frame rearrangements, and the resulting probabilities were checked against IGoR. In a later analysis, hypergeometric tests were used to score TCR-TCR, TCR-HLA and TCR-CMV co-occurrence, with a repertoire-size bias correction applied to TCR pairs. A later analysis estimated false discovery rates by permuting HLA or CMV assignments 20 times. In a later analysis, co-occurring TCRs were grouped with DBSCAN, and TCRdist sequence similarity was added when clustering was performed within HLA-allele-positive subsets. Repertoires with fewer than 30,000 or more than 120,000 public chains were left out of co-occurrence clustering, as were a handful of repertoires with anomalous nucleotide sharing. TCRdb re-hosts the immuneACCESS table, in-frame sequences only. Its copies lack some clones; in the studies checked, an unresolved V gene accounts for under half of them, and the cause for the rest is not known. D and trimming were read from the DNA, whereas the V and J calls and clone size are those reported in that table. The sample profile shows 150,000 to 200,000 clones; about four fifths of them were found once. Around 2% of the sample lies in the top ten.

The cohort was made up of 666 healthy bone marrow donors. All cohort members were sampled while nominally healthy, although unrecorded immune exposures were likely present. The donor was CMV seronegative and belonged to the group of several hundred seronegative cohort members. Every donor gave a peripheral blood sample, and the peripheral blood mononuclear cells from that sample were used for TCR beta sequencing. The Qiagen DNeasy Blood Extraction Kit was used to extract genomic DNA from the blood cell samples. Study-wide findings and limitations: HLA typing was unavailable for some donors at each locus, so association tests used only the typed subset. According to the authors, the approach could potentially be generalized to other disease states and immunological phenotypes. Linkage disequilibrium might explain the correlated functional status among segregating V segments, but an unknown experimental factor could not be ruled out. Because the 87-base-pair reads could not distinguish some IMGT-functional V segments, including TRBV6-2 and TRBV6-3, those segments were excluded. In this cohort, only TCR beta chains were sequenced, and detectable features were limited by the absence of alpha or paired-chain data. Assigning TCR associations to individual alleles was difficult when HLA alleles, especially DR and DQ, strongly co-occurred. A cluster of highly shared sequence variants was judged likely to be a technical artifact of the sequencing pipeline. V-gene and J-gene trimming of TCR beta chains was associated with a missense DCLRE1C variant in a later genetic analysis, and the association was replicated in an independent cohort. A later analysis found that most CMV-associated TCR beta chains appeared HLA-restricted, with HLA associations seemingly driven largely by CMV exposure. A later genetic analysis reported fewer N-insertions in productive TCRs among donors in an Asian-associated ancestry cluster than the roughly 620-donor mean. In a later analysis, the rate of TCR association differed among HLA loci, with DRB1 alleles having the most associated TCRs and HLA-C alleles having the fewest. In a later analysis, several top co-occurrence clusters were reported to appear linked to parvovirus B19, influenza, CMV and Epstein-Barr virus. In vitro tests confirmed that a few of the cytomegalovirus-associated TCR beta chains recognize cytomegalovirus antigens. Because counts were too low, under 20 rarely observed V segments, including chromosome 9 orphons, were left out of the earlier analysis of about 620 of the donors. A later analysis found that HLA-associated TCR beta chains were more clonally expanded and had lower generation probabilities than equally common non-associated chains. Specific HLA alleles were associated with 15,000 to 20,000 TCR beta sequences at a false discovery rate of 0.05 in a later analysis. While some public TCRs were present in many individuals, most TCR sequences turned up only very rarely across donors. A further reported finding was that TCR beta sequences accurately predicted the HLA-A and HLA-B alleles for most subjects in the first cohort. In both the original and validation cohorts, the classifier was reported to diagnose cytomegalovirus status with high specificity and sensitivity. The only immune exposure information available for the cohort was CMV serostatus. In an earlier analysis of several hundred of the donors, most TCR beta V segments were observed in productive rearrangements about 90% or about 30% of the time, broadly matching IMGT annotations. Roughly uniform sequencing depth across donors was assumed in presence/absence analyses, although this assumption may not hold. In the study, 150 to 200 TCR beta chains were listed as associated with cytomegalovirus.

Notes on this clone: The antigen it recognizes is unknown. Per-nucleotide qualities are absent, and no much larger clonotype sits a single base away.

The chain is assembled from TRBV18 and TRBJ2-7, with the D gene not confidently named. This receptor was identified in a man aged 18 to 35 in good health and CMV-seronegative. The sample consisted of PBMCs. For the CDR3, the sequence is CASSPRPHDEQYF. Read as DNA, the sequence is TGTGCCAGCTCACCACGGCCCCACGACGAGCAGTACTTC.